The rows below give T cell receptor beta chains drawn from one sample of a study of metastatic and nonmetastatic thyroid tumors. Via MiXCR, TCRdb re-called the PCR reads. The sample has tens of thousands of clones; approximately 24% are singletons. The sequencing sample was made of tumor tissue. These receptors were collected from a male donor with papillary thyroid cancer or a benign thyroid nodule (not recorded which). Some clones in this sample may be carry-over from other donors' samples. CDR3s include the opening cysteine and the closing phenylalanine or tryptophan. Each record gives: V gene, J gene, CDR3 protein.

>TRBV4-1|TRBJ2-6
CASSQGMVLTF
>TRBV27|TRBJ2-3
CASSFLAGKVPDTQYF
>TRBV28|TRBJ1-5
CASRPRRALRPQHF
>TRBV28|TRBJ1-2
CASSFLDGGDYGYTF
>TRBV20-1|TRBJ2-6
CSARTLSCANVLTF
>TRBV28|TRBJ2-2
CARGDRGPAGEPFF
>TRBV10-3|TRBJ1-3
CATPDHAPGNTIEF
>TRBV5-5|TRBJ1-6
CASSSTGVAMDSPLHF
>TRBV28|TRBJ2-5
CASIKAGGARRDTQYF
>TRBV6-2/TRBV6-3|TRBJ2-6
CASILDSTSGANVLTF
>TRBV6-1|TRBJ1-2
CASSVGQGGGYTF
>TRBV6-2/TRBV6-3|TRBJ2-7
CASRTSAYSSYEQYF
>TRBV9|TRBJ2-3
CASSAAPSGRGPDTQYF
>TRBV7-2|TRBJ1-1
CASSPSWMVNTEAFF
>TRBV29-1|TRBJ2-1
CSTNYNEQFF
>TRBV10-3|TRBJ2-1
CAISVTPDRVGNEQFF